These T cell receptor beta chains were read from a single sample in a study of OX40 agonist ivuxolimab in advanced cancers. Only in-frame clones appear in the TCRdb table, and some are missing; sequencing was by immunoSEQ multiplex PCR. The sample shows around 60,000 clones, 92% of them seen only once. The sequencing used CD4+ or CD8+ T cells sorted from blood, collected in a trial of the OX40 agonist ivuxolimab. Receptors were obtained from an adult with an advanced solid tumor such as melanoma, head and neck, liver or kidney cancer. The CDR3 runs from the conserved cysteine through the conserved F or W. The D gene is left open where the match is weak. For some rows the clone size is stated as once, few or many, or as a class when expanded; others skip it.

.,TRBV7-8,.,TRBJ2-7,CASSLAGALYEQYF,TGTGCCAGCAGCCTGGCAGGGGCCCTCTACGAGCAGTACTTC
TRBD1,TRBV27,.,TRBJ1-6,CASSTTGGAGYNSPLHF,TGTGCCAGCAGTACCACAGGGGGCGCGGGCTATAATTCACCCCTCCACTTT
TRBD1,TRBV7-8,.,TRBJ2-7,CASSAAGTGAYEQYF,TGTGCCAGCAGCGCAGCCGGGACAGGGGCCTACGAGCAGTACTTC
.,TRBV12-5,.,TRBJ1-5,CASGPGQPSQPQHF,TGTGCTAGTGGGCCCGGACAGCCGTCTCAGCCCCAGCATTTT
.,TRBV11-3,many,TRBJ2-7,CASSSAYEQYF,TGTGCCAGCAGCTCCGCCTACGAGCAGTACTTC
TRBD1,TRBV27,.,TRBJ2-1,CASSPRDRGYEQFF,TGTGCCAGCAGTCCTCGGGACAGGGGGTATGAGCAGTTCTTC
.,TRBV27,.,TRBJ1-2,CASAARSNYGYTF,TGTGCCAGCGCGGCAAGATCTAACTATGGCTACACCTTC
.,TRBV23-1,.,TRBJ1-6,CASSLNGDSPLHF,TGCGCCAGCAGTCTAAACGGGGATTCACCCCTCCACTTT
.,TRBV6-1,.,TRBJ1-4,CASSDGHIGEKLFF,TGTGCCAGCAGTGATGGACACATAGGTGAAAAACTGTTTTTT
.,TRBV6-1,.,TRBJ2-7,CASRERAGSTYEQYF,TGTGCCAGTCGGGAACGGGCCGGGAGTACCTACGAGCAGTACTTC
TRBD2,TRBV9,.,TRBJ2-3,CASSVVGRGGPDTQYF,TGTGCCAGCAGCGTAGTCGGGCGGGGGGGACCAGATACGCAGTATTTT
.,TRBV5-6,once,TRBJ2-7,CASSLGGATYEQYF,TGTGCCAGCAGCTTGGGGGGCGCAACCTACGAGCAGTACTTC
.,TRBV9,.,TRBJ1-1,CASSVVTGNTEAFF,TGTGCCAGCAGCGTAGTTACCGGGAACACTGAAGCTTTCTTT
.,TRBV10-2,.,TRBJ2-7,CASSAEGGGYYEQYF,TGCGCCAGCAGCGCAGAAGGGGGAGGGTACTACGAGCAGTACTTC
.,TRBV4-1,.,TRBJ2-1,CASSQVLADEQFF,TGCGCCAGCAGCCAAGTACTAGCTGATGAGCAGTTCTTC
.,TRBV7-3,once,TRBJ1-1,CASSHLMGTEAFF,TGTGCCAGCAGCCATCTCATGGGCACTGAAGCTTTCTTT
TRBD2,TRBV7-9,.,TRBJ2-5,CASREAYQETQYF,TGTGCCAGCCGGGAGGCCTACCAAGAGACCCAGTACTTC
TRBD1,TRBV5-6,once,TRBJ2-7,CASSTDRGDEQYF,TGTGCCAGCAGCACGGACAGGGGGGACGAGCAGTACTTC
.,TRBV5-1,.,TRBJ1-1,CASSLAGNTEAFF,TGCGCCAGCAGCTTGGCGGGGAACACTGAAGCTTTCTTT
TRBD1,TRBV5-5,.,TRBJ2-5,CASSPLTGQETQYF,TGTGCCAGCAGCCCGCTGACAGGGCAAGAGACCCAGTACTTC
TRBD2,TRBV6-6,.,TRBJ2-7,CASSSPSGSYEQYF,TGTGCCAGCAGTTCTCCTAGCGGCTCCTACGAGCAGTACTTC
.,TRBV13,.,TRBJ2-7,CASSLEGSLGEQYF,TGTGCCAGCAGCTTAGAGGGTAGTCTAGGGGAGCAGTACTTC
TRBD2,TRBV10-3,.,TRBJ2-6,CAISDRGLSGRPGGANVLTF,TGTGCCATCAGTGACCGAGGACTTAGCGGGAGGCCGGGCGGGGCCAACGTCCTGACTTTC
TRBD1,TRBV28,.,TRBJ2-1,CASSDGTGTYFNEQFF,TGTGCCAGCAGTGATGGGACAGGTACATATTTCAATGAGCAGTTCTTC
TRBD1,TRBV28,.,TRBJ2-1,CASIQGASSYNEQFF,TGTGCCAGCATTCAGGGGGCAAGCTCCTACAATGAGCAGTTCTTC
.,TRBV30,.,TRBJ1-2,CAWQTRGPNYGYTF,TGTGCCTGGCAGACCCGGGGTCCTAACTATGGCTACACCTTC
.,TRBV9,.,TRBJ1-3,CASSSSISGNTIYF,TGTGCCAGCAGCTCAAGCATCTCTGGAAACACCATATATTTT
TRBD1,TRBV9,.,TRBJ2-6,CASSVEGQGSYVLTF,TGTGCCAGCAGCGTAGAGGGACAGGGGTCTTACGTCCTGACTTTC
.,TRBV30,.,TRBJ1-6,CAWSPLNSPLHF,TGTGCCTGGAGTCCGCTGAATTCACCCCTCCACTTT
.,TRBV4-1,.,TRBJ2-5,CASSQVKTEGGETQYF,TGCGCCAGCAGCCAAGTGAAGACTGAGGGGGGAGAGACCCAGTACTTC
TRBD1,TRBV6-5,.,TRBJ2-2,CASRPTGAIAGELFF,TGTGCCAGCAGACCGACAGGGGCAATTGCCGGGGAGCTGTTTTTT
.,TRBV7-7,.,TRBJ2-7,CASSDWTGEQYF,TGTGCTAGCAGTGACTGGACTGGTGAGCAGTACTTC
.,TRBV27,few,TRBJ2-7,CASSYSRDNEQYF,TGTGCCAGCAGTTACTCCCGGGACAACGAGCAGTACTTC
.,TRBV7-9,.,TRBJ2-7,CASSLSPSILYEQYF,TGTGCCAGCAGCTTATCCCCCAGTATTCTCTACGAGCAGTACTTC
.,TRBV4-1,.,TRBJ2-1,CASSAYNNEQFF,TGCGCCAGCAGCGCGTACAACAATGAGCAGTTCTTC
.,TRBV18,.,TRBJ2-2,CASSPPAGDTGELFF,TGTGCCAGCTCACCACCGGCTGGAGACACCGGGGAGCTGTTTTTT
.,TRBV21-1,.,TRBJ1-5,CASSPLPRDNSNQPQHF,TGTGCCAGCAGCCCCCTTCCGAGGGACAATAGCAATCAGCCCCAGCATTTT
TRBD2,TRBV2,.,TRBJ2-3,CASSDPGTRIGPDTQYF,TGTGCCAGCAGCGATCCCGGGACTAGAATTGGTCCAGATACGCAGTATTTT
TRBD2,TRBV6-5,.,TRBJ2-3,CASTQRGADTQYF,TGTGCCAGCACCCAGCGGGGGGCAGATACGCAGTATTTT
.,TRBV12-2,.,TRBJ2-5,CASLKFWGTGGTQYF,TGTGCAAGTCTGAAATTCTGGGGGACAGGAGGGACCCAGTACTTC
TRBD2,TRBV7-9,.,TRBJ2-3,CASSFPPLGREARTDTQYF,TGTGCCAGCAGCTTCCCCCCTCTGGGCCGGGAGGCTCGGACAGATACGCAGTATTTT
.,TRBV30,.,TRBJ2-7,CAWSPKRGHYSYEQYF,TGTGCCTGGAGTCCCAAAAGGGGACACTACTCCTACGAGCAGTACTTC
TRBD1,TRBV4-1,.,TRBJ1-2,CASSPDRVDGYTF,TGCGCCAGCAGCCCTGACAGGGTTGATGGCTACACCTTC
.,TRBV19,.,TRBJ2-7,CASSMGPGENYEQYF,TGTGCCAGTAGTATGGGGCCGGGGGAGAACTACGAGCAGTACTTC
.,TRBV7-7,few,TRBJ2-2,CASSLGGSTGELFF,TGTGCTAGCAGCTTGGGGGGTAGCACCGGGGAGCTGTTTTTT
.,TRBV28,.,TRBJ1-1,CASSFRGRTEAFF,TGTGCCAGCAGTTTTAGGGGACGCACTGAAGCTTTCTTT
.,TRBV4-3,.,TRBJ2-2,CASSQGTGPTGELFF,TGCGCCAGCAGCCAAGGTACAGGGCCCACCGGGGAGCTGTTTTTT
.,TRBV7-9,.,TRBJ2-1,CASSLGIGLYNEQFF,TGTGCCAGCAGCTTAGGAATCGGACTCTACAATGAGCAGTTCTTC
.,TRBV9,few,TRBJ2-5,CASSVTGKETQYF,TGTGCCAGCAGCGTAACGGGAAAGGAGACCCAGTACTTC
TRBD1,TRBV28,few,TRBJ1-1,CASTVPGQVEAFF,TGTGCCAGCACCGTCCCGGGACAGGTTGAAGCTTTCTTT
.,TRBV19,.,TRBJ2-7,CASSIGAGRSYEQYF,TGTGCCAGTAGTATAGGCGCGGGAAGGTCCTACGAGCAGTACTTC
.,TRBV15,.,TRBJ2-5,CATSAHGTQYF,TGTGCCACCAGCGCCCACGGGACCCAGTACTTC
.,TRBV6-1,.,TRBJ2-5,CASSARDGGLETQYF,TGTGCCAGCAGTGCAAGGGACGGCGGTTTGGAGACCCAGTACTTC
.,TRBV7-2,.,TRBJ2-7,CASSLGDGTDTYEQYF,TGTGCCAGCAGTCTCGGAGACGGGACGGATACCTACGAGCAGTACTTC
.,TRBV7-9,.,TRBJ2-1,CASSFGPYNEQFF,TGTGCCAGCAGCTTCGGCCCCTACAATGAGCAGTTCTTC